Shown below are 10 T cell receptor beta chains from a single sample sequenced in a study of cytomegalovirus exposure and HLA in healthy donors. Here immunoSEQ multiplex PCR was the method, and the copy in TCRdb shows in-frame clones only, minus some. The sample shows more than 300,000 clones, roughly 88% of them seen only once. The sequenced sample consisted of PBMCs. The source is a woman between 18 and 29 years old in good health and CMV-seronegative.

The genes are TRBV2 and TRBJ1-1; weak D call: TRBD1 (6 bases). The length of the CDR3 is 13 residues. Germline assignment: CDR1 SNHLY and CDR2 FYNNEI. The V and J ends lost 5 bases and 1 base respectively, with 8 bases between them. CDR3 protein: CASSRTENTEAFF. The CDR3 DNA is TGTGCCAGCAGTAGGACAGAGAACACTGAAGCTTTCTTT.

The chain employs TRBV27 and TRBJ2-5; 12 nucleotides agree with TRBD1. The CDR3 has 16 residues. Per the germline V gene, CDR1 is MNHEY and CDR2 is SMNVEV (reference sequence). V was pared by 3 bases and J by 4 bases, with 6 bases of the junction left unmatched. The CDR3, as DNA: TGTGCCAGCAGTTTGGGGACAGGGGGCTTTGGAGAGACCCAGTACTTC. It translates to CASSLGTGGFGETQYF.

The chain recombines TRBV28 with TRBJ2-7; 7 nucleotides line up with TRBD1. The CDR3 sequence is 15 residues long. CDR1 MDHEN and CDR2 SYDVKM come from the germline V gene. V lost 5 bases and J lost 3; bases outside the gene matches: 10. The CDR3 region is CASSRQSTGNYEQYF. CDR3 nucleotides: TGTGCCAGCAGTCGGCAGTCGACAGGGAACTACGAGCAGTACTTC.

This chain joins TRBV7-9 and TRBJ2-1; TRBD2 matches at 8 bases. This CDR3 has 16 residues. The germline V gene encodes CDR1 SEHNR and CDR2 FQNEAQ (reference sequence). J gave up 5 bases and V 5 bases, and 11 bases lay outside the gene matches. The CDR3 DNA reads TGTGCCAGCAGCCAAGAATTAGCGGGGAGAGACAATGAGCAGTTCTTC. It codes for CASSQELAGRDNEQFF.

This chain joins TRBV15 and TRBJ2-4; TRBD2 matches at 7 bases. This CDR3 has 16 amino acids. CDR1 is LNHNV and CDR2 is YYDKDF in the germline V gene (reference sequence). The V gene end was trimmed by 5 bases and the J gene end by 1 base; junction bases not matched to a gene: 8. CDR3 sequence reads: CATSVVGGGAKNIQYF. CDR3 sequence (DNA): TGTGCCACCAGCGTTGTCGGGGGAGGGGCCAAAAACATTCAGTACTTC.

To note about this clone: The same CDR3 is also encoded by other DNA sequences in this sample. The rearrangement uses TRBV27 and TRBJ2-3; 9 bases line up with TRBD2. The V gene end was trimmed by 3 bases and the J gene end by 4 bases; junction bases not matched to a gene: 2. The CDR3 is 14 residues long. Germline V gene sequence: CDR1 MNHEY, CDR2 SMNVEV (reference sequence). The CDR3 loop is CASSLGLAADTQYF. The CDR3 DNA reads TGTGCCAGCAGTTTGGGACTAGCAGCAGATACGCAGTATTTT.

The V call is TRBV5-4, the J call TRBJ1-1; 7 positions agree with TRBD1. After removal of 4 bases from V and 4 bases from J, the junction contained 10 bases not matched to a gene. The germline gives CDR1 SGHNT, CDR2 YYREEE (reference sequence). CDR3 length equals 15 residues. The CDR3 sequence is CASSAGGQISTEAFF. In nucleotides, the CDR3 is TGTGCCAGCAGCGCGGGGGGACAGATATCCACTGAAGCTTTCTTT.

The J gene is TRBJ2-7, the V gene TRBV9; perhaps TRBD2 as D (6 bases). The germline V gene encodes CDR1 SGDLS and CDR2 YYNGEE. The CDR3 consists of 14 residues. Trimming removed 3 bases from V and 2 bases from J, with 12 bases in between. The CDR3 coding sequence is TGTGCCAGCAGCGAGGGGACGGGGGCCTACGAGCAGTACTTC. Translated: CASSEGTGAYEQYF.

The gene calls are TRBV7-6 and TRBJ1-1, with unresolved D. The V gene's germline CDR1 is SGHVS and CDR2 FNYEAQ. V gave up 5 bases and J gave up 0 bases, with 4 bases separating them. The CDR3 sequence is 12 residues long. This CDR3 is CASSRVNTEAFF. CDR3 sequence (DNA): TGTGCCAGCAGCCGAGTGAACACTGAAGCTTTCTTT.

This chain connects TRBV28 to TRBJ1-3; TRBD1 agrees at 8 bases. There are 17 residues in the CDR3. V lost 5 bases and J lost 0; bases outside the gene matches: 9. Germline V gene lookup returns CDR1 MDHEN and CDR2 SYDVKM. The CDR3 is CASSPAGGLSSGNTIYF. The CDR3 coding sequence is TGTGCCAGCAGTCCCGCAGGGGGCCTGAGCTCTGGAAACACCATATATTTT.